This T cell receptor beta chain was recorded in a study of blood T cells in healthy people across ages. CDR3 size: 16 residues. V was clipped by 2 bases and J by 6 bases; unmatched bases: 6. Looked up from germline, CDR1 is MNHNY and CDR2 is SVGAGI (reference sequence). A second PCR of 7 to 11 cycles used a sample-barcoded 5' primer and a J-beta primer mix. TCRdb ran MiXCR on the 5' RACE reads and lists one entry per CDR3 protein. The table lists 550,000 to 750,000 distinct CDR3 sequences, 21% of them singletons. This sequence joins TRBV6-6 and TRBJ2-3; 12 bases line up with TRBD1. This TCR came from a man aged 65 to 79 in good health. What was sequenced was blood. The CDR3 spells CASSYTPGTGGDTQYF. In DNA form, the CDR3 reads TGTGCCAGCAGTTACACCCCCGGGACAGGGGGCGATACGCAGTATTTT.